These T cell receptor beta chains were read from a single sample in a study of blood T cell repertoires in COVID-19. TCRdb's copy holds only in-frame clones and misses some; the assay was immunoSEQ multiplex PCR. This table holds just under 55,000 clones, around nine tenths found once. The sequencing sample was made of peripheral blood. The source is a woman in her 40s with active COVID-19. The CDR3 runs from the conserved cysteine through the conserved F or W. A D gene is named only where the DNA matches it firmly. Size tells how often a clone was seen (once, few, many) or the class of an expanded clone, and some rows leave it out.

v_call: TRBV7-8; j_call: TRBJ2-7; d_call: .; clone_size: .; cdr3_aa: CASSPSSALGTYEQYF
v_call: TRBV5-1; j_call: TRBJ1-2; d_call: .; clone_size: .; cdr3_aa: CASSLLQQEKNYGYTF
v_call: TRBV5-4; j_call: TRBJ2-1; d_call: .; clone_size: .; cdr3_aa: CASSFTGRPNEQFF
v_call: TRBV7-2; j_call: TRBJ2-5; d_call: TRBD2; clone_size: .; cdr3_aa: CASSWTSGGETQYF
v_call: TRBV5-1; j_call: TRBJ1-1; d_call: .; clone_size: .; cdr3_aa: CASNYGQGQQGEAFF
v_call: TRBV2; j_call: TRBJ2-5; d_call: TRBD2; clone_size: .; cdr3_aa: CASSLSGTKEETQYF
v_call: TRBV6-2/TRBV6-3; j_call: TRBJ1-1; d_call: .; clone_size: .; cdr3_aa: CASSSASGTEAFF
v_call: TRBV11-3; j_call: TRBJ1-2; d_call: .; clone_size: .; cdr3_aa: CASSYEEGSYTF
v_call: TRBV11-1; j_call: TRBJ1-2; d_call: TRBD1; clone_size: .; cdr3_aa: CASSPPGTDYGYTF
v_call: TRBV2; j_call: TRBJ2-7; d_call: TRBD2; clone_size: .; cdr3_aa: CASRQGLGGLGANEQYF
v_call: TRBV30; j_call: TRBJ1-2; d_call: .; clone_size: .; cdr3_aa: CACPRSGGLDYGYTF
v_call: TRBV11-3; j_call: TRBJ1-1; d_call: .; clone_size: .; cdr3_aa: CASSLGQVEAFF
v_call: TRBV11-3; j_call: TRBJ2-1; d_call: .; clone_size: .; cdr3_aa: CASSLSRRAVSSYNEQFF
v_call: TRBV9; j_call: TRBJ2-1; d_call: TRBD2; clone_size: .; cdr3_aa: CASSVATGLGLAGGGEQFF
v_call: TRBV18; j_call: TRBJ2-7; d_call: .; clone_size: .; cdr3_aa: CASSLGTGTYEQYF
v_call: TRBV14; j_call: TRBJ1-3; d_call: .; clone_size: few; cdr3_aa: CASSQETPSGNTIYF
v_call: TRBV6-5; j_call: TRBJ2-5; d_call: TRBD1; clone_size: .; cdr3_aa: CASGRGRLGETQYF
v_call: TRBV19; j_call: TRBJ2-5; d_call: .; clone_size: .; cdr3_aa: CASSRTVQETQYF
v_call: TRBV7-2; j_call: TRBJ1-1; d_call: .; clone_size: .; cdr3_aa: CASSLAPENTEAFF
v_call: TRBV4-2; j_call: TRBJ1-2; d_call: TRBD1; clone_size: .; cdr3_aa: CASSQERQGALGYTF
v_call: TRBV10-3; j_call: TRBJ2-2; d_call: TRBD1; clone_size: .; cdr3_aa: CAISGGTGESTGELFF
v_call: TRBV27; j_call: TRBJ1-2; d_call: TRBD1; clone_size: .; cdr3_aa: CASSFTLGTGAAGYTF
v_call: TRBV28; j_call: TRBJ1-4; d_call: TRBD1; clone_size: .; cdr3_aa: CASSLGDRANEKLFF
v_call: TRBV27; j_call: TRBJ1-2; d_call: TRBD1; clone_size: .; cdr3_aa: CASSPGTGANYGYTF
v_call: TRBV11-2; j_call: TRBJ2-5; d_call: .; clone_size: .; cdr3_aa: CASSGSRAGGTQYF
v_call: TRBV20-1; j_call: TRBJ1-5; d_call: .; clone_size: .; cdr3_aa: CSASWGGISNQPQHF
v_call: TRBV6-5; j_call: TRBJ1-3; d_call: .; clone_size: once; cdr3_aa: CASTPLGGNTIYF
v_call: TRBV11-3; j_call: TRBJ1-1; d_call: .; clone_size: .; cdr3_aa: CASSLGITGLYEAFF
v_call: TRBV5-1; j_call: TRBJ2-5; d_call: TRBD2; clone_size: .; cdr3_aa: CASSLDPAAGAQYF
v_call: TRBV29-1; j_call: TRBJ1-3; d_call: .; clone_size: few; cdr3_aa: CSVGMSSGNTIYF
v_call: TRBV23-1; j_call: TRBJ2-6; d_call: .; clone_size: .; cdr3_aa: CASSRTRGGSGANVLTF
v_call: TRBV15; j_call: TRBJ1-4; d_call: TRBD1; clone_size: .; cdr3_aa: CATSITRGVGKLFF
v_call: TRBV10-3; j_call: TRBJ1-1; d_call: .; clone_size: .; cdr3_aa: CAISGGTLPVNTEAFF
v_call: TRBV11-1; j_call: TRBJ2-3; d_call: .; clone_size: once; cdr3_aa: CASSSRTANTDTQYF
v_call: TRBV5-6; j_call: TRBJ1-1; d_call: TRBD1; clone_size: few; cdr3_aa: CASSLRGGGMNTEAFF
v_call: TRBV5-4; j_call: TRBJ2-3; d_call: .; clone_size: .; cdr3_aa: CASSLYLSTDTQYF
v_call: TRBV2; j_call: TRBJ2-3; d_call: .; clone_size: .; cdr3_aa: CAISGQGFDTQYF
v_call: TRBV11-3; j_call: TRBJ1-6; d_call: TRBD1; clone_size: few; cdr3_aa: CASSLDSGQHNSPLHF
v_call: TRBV20-1; j_call: TRBJ2-7; d_call: .; clone_size: once; cdr3_aa: CSASRSYEQYF
v_call: TRBV7-2; j_call: TRBJ2-1; d_call: TRBD1; clone_size: .; cdr3_aa: CATQGQGSYNEQFF
v_call: TRBV3-1/TRBV3-2; j_call: TRBJ1-1; d_call: .; clone_size: .; cdr3_aa: CASSRGQISYTEAFF
v_call: TRBV2; j_call: TRBJ2-5; d_call: TRBD1; clone_size: .; cdr3_aa: CASSNRGRGDGQYF
v_call: TRBV6-2/TRBV6-3; j_call: TRBJ1-5; d_call: TRBD1; clone_size: .; cdr3_aa: CASSRDRGNQPQHF
v_call: TRBV6-5; j_call: TRBJ2-2; d_call: TRBD1; clone_size: .; cdr3_aa: CASSYSGQGLSGELFF
v_call: TRBV5-4; j_call: TRBJ2-1; d_call: TRBD2; clone_size: .; cdr3_aa: CASSGLRTSGGDEQFF
v_call: TRBV5-1; j_call: TRBJ2-1; d_call: .; clone_size: .; cdr3_aa: CASRASLESSYNEQFF
v_call: TRBV6-6; j_call: TRBJ1-4; d_call: .; clone_size: .; cdr3_aa: CASRLDRYTTNEKLFF
v_call: TRBV7-2; j_call: TRBJ2-3; d_call: .; clone_size: once; cdr3_aa: CASSLEAGPGTDTQYF
v_call: TRBV20-1; j_call: TRBJ2-3; d_call: TRBD2; clone_size: .; cdr3_aa: CSASFSSGPLSTTDTQYF
v_call: TRBV5-1; j_call: TRBJ2-1; d_call: TRBD1; clone_size: .; cdr3_aa: CASSPGQGRGDAFF
v_call: TRBV30; j_call: TRBJ1-1; d_call: .; clone_size: .; cdr3_aa: CAWSGREEAFF
v_call: TRBV6-4; j_call: TRBJ2-3; d_call: .; clone_size: .; cdr3_aa: CASSRLGQGRDTQYF
v_call: TRBV19; j_call: TRBJ1-2; d_call: TRBD1; clone_size: .; cdr3_aa: CASLGTGGVGYGYTF
v_call: TRBV6-5; j_call: TRBJ1-5; d_call: .; clone_size: .; cdr3_aa: CASSSNGGEQPQHF
v_call: TRBV5-5; j_call: TRBJ1-6; d_call: TRBD1; clone_size: .; cdr3_aa: CASSLRDRDSPLHF
v_call: TRBV2; j_call: TRBJ2-1; d_call: TRBD2; clone_size: .; cdr3_aa: CASREGLAGLNEQFF
v_call: TRBV7-9; j_call: TRBJ2-1; d_call: TRBD2; clone_size: .; cdr3_aa: CASSSRTRGDNEQFF
v_call: TRBV18; j_call: TRBJ2-1; d_call: .; clone_size: .; cdr3_aa: CASSPGRGISDEQFF
v_call: TRBV7-2; j_call: TRBJ1-4; d_call: TRBD1; clone_size: .; cdr3_aa: CASSLVLSGQGYEKLFF
v_call: TRBV7-2; j_call: TRBJ1-3; d_call: .; clone_size: .; cdr3_aa: CASSFLYGSGNTIYF